This T cell receptor beta chain was profiled in a study of T cell clonality in common variable immunodeficiency. Notes on the study in general: CVID patient heterogeneity limited repertoire-clinical complication correlations.

This table comes from immunoSEQ multiplex PCR, and its TCRdb copy is limited to in-frame clones, with some not included. There are tens of thousands of clones in the sample, none observed a single time. Many counts were recorded for this clone. Antigen: not known. The sample taken for sequencing was peripheral blood mononuclear cells. The TCR comes from a person aged 18-70 years in good health.

This CDR3 reads CASSSWTGGTDTQYF. The sequenced CDR3 bases are TGTGCCAGTAGTTCGTGGACAGGGGGAACAGATACG. This sequence joins TRBV19 and TRBJ2-3; 10 nucleotides match TRBD1. The read terminates 3 residues before the CDR3 end, so the remaining end is supplied by the germline J gene. The germline V gene has CDR1 LNHDA and CDR2 SQIVND (reference sequence). The junction had 5 bases not matched to a gene; V was cut back by 5 bases and J by 3 bases. This CDR3 is 15 amino acids long. Full variable domain (missing parts from reference TRBV19 and TRBJ2-3): DGGITQSPKYLFRKEGQNVTLSCEQNLNHDAMYWYRQDPGQGLRLIYYSQIVNDFQKGDIAEGYSVSREKKESFPLTVTSAQKNPTAFYLCASSSWTGGTDTQYFGPGTRLTVL.